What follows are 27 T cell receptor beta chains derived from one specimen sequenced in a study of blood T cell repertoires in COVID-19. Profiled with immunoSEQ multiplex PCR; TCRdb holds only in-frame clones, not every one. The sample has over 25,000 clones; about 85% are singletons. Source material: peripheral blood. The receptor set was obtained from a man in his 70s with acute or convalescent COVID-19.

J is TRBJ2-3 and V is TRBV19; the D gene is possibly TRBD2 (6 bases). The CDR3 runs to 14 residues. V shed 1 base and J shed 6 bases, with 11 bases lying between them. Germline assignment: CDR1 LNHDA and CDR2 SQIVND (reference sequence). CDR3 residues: CASSIGREVDTQYF. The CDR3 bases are TGTGCCAGTAGTATAGGCAGGGAGGTCGATACGCAGTATTTT.

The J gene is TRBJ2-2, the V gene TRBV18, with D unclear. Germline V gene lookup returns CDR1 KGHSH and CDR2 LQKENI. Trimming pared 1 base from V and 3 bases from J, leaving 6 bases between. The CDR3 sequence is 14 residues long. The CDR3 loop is CASSPLRDTGELFF. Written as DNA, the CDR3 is TGTGCCAGCTCACCACTCCGGGACACCGGGGAGCTGTTTTTT.

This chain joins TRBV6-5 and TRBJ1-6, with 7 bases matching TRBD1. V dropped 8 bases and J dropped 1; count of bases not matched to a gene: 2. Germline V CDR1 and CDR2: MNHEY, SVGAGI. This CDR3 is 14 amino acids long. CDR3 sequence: CASHRGSYNSPLHF. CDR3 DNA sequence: TGTGCCAGCCACAGGGGTTCCTATAATTCACCCCTCCACTTT.

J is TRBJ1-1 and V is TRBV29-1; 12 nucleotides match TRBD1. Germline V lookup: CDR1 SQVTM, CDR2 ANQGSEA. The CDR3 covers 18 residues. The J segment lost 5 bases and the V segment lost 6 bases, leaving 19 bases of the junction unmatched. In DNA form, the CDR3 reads TGCAGCGTAGCGAAAAGACCGGGACAGGGGGCGAGTATTACTGAAGCTTTCTTT. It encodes CSVAKRPGQGASITEAFF.

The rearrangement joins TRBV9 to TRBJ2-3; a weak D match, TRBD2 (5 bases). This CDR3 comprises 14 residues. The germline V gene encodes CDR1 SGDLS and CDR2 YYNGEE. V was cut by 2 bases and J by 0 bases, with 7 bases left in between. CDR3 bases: TGTGCCAGCAGCGTCCTAGCTAGCACAGATACGCAGTATTTT. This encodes CASSVLASTDTQYF.

The CDR3 region is CASSLQGRPGTEAFF. For the CDR3, the DNA is TGTGCCAGCAGTTTACAGGGGCGACCCGGCACTGAAGCTTTCTTT. The chain employs TRBV11-2 and TRBJ1-1; 7 nucleotides agree with TRBD1. After removal of 6 bases from V and 4 bases from J, the junction contained 11 bases not matched to a gene. This CDR3 has 15 amino acids. From germline, CDR1 is SGHAT and CDR2 FQNNGV.

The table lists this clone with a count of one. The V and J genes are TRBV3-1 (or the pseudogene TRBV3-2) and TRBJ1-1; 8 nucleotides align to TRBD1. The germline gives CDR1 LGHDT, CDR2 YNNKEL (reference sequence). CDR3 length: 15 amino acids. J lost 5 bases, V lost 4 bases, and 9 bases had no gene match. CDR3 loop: CASSPFGQGGTEAFF. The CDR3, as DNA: TGTGCCAGCAGCCCTTTTGGACAGGGAGGTACTGAAGCTTTCTTT.

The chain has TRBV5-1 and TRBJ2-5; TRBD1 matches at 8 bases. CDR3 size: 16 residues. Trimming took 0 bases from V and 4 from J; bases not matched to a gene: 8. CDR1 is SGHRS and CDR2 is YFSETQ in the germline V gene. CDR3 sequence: CASSLAPAGGPETQYF. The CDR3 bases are TGCGCCAGCAGCTTGGCCCCGGCAGGGGGCCCAGAGACCCAGTACTTC.

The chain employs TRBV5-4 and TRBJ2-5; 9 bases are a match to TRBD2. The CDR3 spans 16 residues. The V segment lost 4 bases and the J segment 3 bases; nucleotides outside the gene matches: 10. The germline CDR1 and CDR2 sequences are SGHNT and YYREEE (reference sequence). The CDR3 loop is CASSHPRSSGEETQYF. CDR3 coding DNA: TGTGCCAGCAGCCACCCTCGTTCTAGCGGGGAAGAGACCCAGTACTTC.

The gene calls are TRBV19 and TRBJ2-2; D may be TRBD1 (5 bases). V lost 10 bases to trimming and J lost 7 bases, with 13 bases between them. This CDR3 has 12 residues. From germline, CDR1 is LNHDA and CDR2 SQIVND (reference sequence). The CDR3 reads CATGRGFGELFF. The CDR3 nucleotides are TGTGCCACCGGTAGGGGTTTCGGGGAGCTGTTTTTT.

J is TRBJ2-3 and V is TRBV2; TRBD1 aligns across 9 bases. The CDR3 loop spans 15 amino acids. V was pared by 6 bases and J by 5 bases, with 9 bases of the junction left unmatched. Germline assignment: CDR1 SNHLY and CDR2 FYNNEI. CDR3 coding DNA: TGTGCCAGCAGCATTAACAGGGGGCGGGGAGATACGCAGTATTTT. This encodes CASSINRGRGDTQYF.

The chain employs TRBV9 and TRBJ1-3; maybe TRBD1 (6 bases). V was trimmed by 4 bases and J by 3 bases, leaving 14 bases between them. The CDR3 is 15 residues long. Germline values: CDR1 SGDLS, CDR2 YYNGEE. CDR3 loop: CASSIETGGGNTIYF. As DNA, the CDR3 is TGTGCCAGCAGCATCGAGACAGGAGGTGGAAACACCATATATTTT.

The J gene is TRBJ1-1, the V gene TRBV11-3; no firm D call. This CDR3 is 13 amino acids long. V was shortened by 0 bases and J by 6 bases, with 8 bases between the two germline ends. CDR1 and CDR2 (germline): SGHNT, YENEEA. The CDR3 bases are TGTGCCAGCAGCTTAGATGTGAGAGCTGAAGCTTTCTTT. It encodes CASSLDVRAEAFF.

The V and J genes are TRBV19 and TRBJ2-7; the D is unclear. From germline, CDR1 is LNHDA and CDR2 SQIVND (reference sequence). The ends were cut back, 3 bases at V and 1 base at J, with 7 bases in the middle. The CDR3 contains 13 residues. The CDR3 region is CASSMVSSYEQYF. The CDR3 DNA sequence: TGTGCCAGTAGTATGGTTAGTTCCTACGAGCAGTACTTC.

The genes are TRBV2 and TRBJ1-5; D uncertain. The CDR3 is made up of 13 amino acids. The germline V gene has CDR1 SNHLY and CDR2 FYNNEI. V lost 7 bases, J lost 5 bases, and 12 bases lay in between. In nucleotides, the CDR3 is TGTGCCAGCATCGTCCAGGCCGATCAGCCCCAGCATTTT. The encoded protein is CASIVQADQPQHF. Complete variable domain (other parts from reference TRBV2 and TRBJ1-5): EPEVTQTPSHQVTQMGQEVILRCVPISNHLYFYWYRQILGQKVEFLVSFYNNEISEKSEIFDDQFSVERPDGSNFTLKIRSTKLEDSAMYFCASIVQADQPQHFGDGTRLSIL.

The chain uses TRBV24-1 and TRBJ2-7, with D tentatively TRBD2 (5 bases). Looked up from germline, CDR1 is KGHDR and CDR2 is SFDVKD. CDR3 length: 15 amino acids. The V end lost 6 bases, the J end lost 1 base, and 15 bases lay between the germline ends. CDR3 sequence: CATSPTGTGSYEQYF. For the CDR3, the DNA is TGTGCCACCAGTCCGACGGGAACTGGGTCCTACGAGCAGTACTTC.

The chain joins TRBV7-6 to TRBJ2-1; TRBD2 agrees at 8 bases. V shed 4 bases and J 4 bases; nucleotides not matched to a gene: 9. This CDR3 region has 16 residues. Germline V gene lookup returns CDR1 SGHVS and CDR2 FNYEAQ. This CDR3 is CASSWSAGASYNEQFF. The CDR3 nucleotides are TGTGCCAGCAGCTGGTCAGCGGGGGCCTCATACAATGAGCAGTTCTTC.

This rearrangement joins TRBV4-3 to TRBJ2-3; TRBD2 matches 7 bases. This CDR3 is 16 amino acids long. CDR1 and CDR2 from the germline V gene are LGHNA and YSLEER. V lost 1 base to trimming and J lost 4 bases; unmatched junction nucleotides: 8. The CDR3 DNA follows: TGCGCCAGCAGCCAAGGGACGGGAGGTTCGGCAGATACGCAGTATTTT. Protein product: CASSQGTGGSADTQYF.

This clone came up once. This CDR3 is CASSFMTDPTGNQPQHF. In DNA form, the CDR3 reads TGTGCCAGCAGCTTTATGACAGATCCGACGGGCAATCAGCCCCAGCATTTT. The chain is built from TRBV7-2 and TRBJ1-5; D perhaps matches TRBD1 (5 bases). The CDR3 is 17 amino acids. Trimming left V 3 bases short and J 2 bases short, with 17 bases between. Per the germline V gene, CDR1 is SGHTA and CDR2 is FQGNSA. The variable domain in full, completed from reference TRBV7-2 and TRBJ1-5, reads GAGVSQSPSNKVTEKGKDVELRCDPISGHTALYWYRQSLGQGLEFLIYFQGNSAPDKSGLPSDRFSAERTGGSVSTLTIQRTQQEDSAVYLCASSFMTDPTGNQPQHFGDGTRLSIL.

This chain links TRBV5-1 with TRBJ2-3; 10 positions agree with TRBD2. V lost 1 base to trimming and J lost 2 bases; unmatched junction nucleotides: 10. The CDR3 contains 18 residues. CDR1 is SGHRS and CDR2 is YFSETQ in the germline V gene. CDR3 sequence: CASSLSGSGGHNTDTQYF. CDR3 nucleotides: TGCGCCAGCAGCTTGAGTGGTAGCGGGGGGCATAACACAGATACGCAGTATTTT.

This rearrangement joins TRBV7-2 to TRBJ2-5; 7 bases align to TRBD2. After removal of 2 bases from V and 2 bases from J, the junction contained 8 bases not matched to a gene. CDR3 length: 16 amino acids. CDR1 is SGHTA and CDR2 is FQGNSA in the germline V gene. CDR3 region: CASSLLGGGLQETQYF. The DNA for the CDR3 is TGTGCCAGCAGCTTACTGGGGGGAGGGCTTCAAGAGACCCAGTACTTC. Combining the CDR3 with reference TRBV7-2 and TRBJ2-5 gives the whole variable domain GAGVSQSPSNKVTEKGKDVELRCDPISGHTALYWYRQSLGQGLEFLIYFQGNSAPDKSGLPSDRFSAERTGGSVSTLTIQRTQQEDSAVYLCASSLLGGGLQETQYFGPGTRLLVL.

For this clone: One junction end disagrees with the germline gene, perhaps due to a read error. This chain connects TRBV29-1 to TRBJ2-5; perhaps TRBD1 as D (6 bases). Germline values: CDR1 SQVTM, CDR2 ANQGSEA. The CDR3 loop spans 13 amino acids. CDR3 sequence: CAGKRGGQGTQYF. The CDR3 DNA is TGCGCAGGGAAGCGAGGGGGACAAGGGACCCAGTACTTC.

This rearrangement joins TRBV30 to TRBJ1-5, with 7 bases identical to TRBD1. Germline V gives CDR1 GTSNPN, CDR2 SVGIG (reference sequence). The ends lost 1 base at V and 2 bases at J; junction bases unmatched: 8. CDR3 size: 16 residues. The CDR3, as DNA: TGTGCCTGGAGTGACCGACAGGGCAGCGGCAATCAGCCCCAGCATTTT. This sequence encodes CAWSDRQGSGNQPQHF.

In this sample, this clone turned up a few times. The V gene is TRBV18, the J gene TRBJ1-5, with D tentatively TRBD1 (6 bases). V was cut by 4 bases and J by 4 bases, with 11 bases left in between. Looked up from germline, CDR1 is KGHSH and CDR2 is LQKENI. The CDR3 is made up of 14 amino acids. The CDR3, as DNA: TGTGCCAGCTCACAACTTGGACAGAATCAGCCCCAGCATTTT. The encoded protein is CASSQLGQNQPQHF.

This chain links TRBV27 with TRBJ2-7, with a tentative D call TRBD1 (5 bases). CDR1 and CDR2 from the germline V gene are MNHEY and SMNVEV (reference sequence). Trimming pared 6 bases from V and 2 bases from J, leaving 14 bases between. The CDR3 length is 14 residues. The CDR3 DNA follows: TGTGCCAGCAGCCCCCAAGGGGATACCTACGAGCAGTACTTC. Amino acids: CASSPQGDTYEQYF.

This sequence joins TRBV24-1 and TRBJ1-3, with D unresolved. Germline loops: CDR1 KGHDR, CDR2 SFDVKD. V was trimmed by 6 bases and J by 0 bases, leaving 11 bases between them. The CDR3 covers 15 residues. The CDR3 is CATSPNSRSGNTIYF. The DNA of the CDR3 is TGTGCCACCAGTCCTAACAGCCGCTCTGGAAACACCATATATTTT.

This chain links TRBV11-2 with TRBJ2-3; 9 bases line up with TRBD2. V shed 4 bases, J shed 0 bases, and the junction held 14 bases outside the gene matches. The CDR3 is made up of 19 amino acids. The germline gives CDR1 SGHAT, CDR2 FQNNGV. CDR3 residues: CASSSLPLGAGGSTDTQYF. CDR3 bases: TGTGCCAGCAGCTCGCTCCCCTTGGGGGCGGGGGGGAGCACAGATACGCAGTATTTT.